A selection of T cell receptor beta chains follows, all from one sample in a study of CD8 T cells in Susac syndrome. TCRdb ran MiXCR on the immunoSEQ multiplex PCR reads and lists one entry per CDR3 protein. The sample has about 190,000 distinct CDR3 sequences; roughly 90% are singletons. Sequences were obtained from CD4+ T cells from PBMCs. These receptors were collected from a human donor with Susac syndrome. Each CDR3 is given with its conserved first and last residue. The order of the fields is V gene, J gene, D gene, clone size, CDR3 protein, CDR3 DNA. D genes are given only for firm matches. Not every row has a clone size; where given, it reads once, few, many or a size class.

TRBV12-3/TRBV12-4	TRBJ2-7	TRBD1	.	CASSFHTGGKYF	TGTGCCAGCAGTTTCCACACAGGGGGGAAGTACTTC
TRBV18	TRBJ2-5	.	.	CASSPTDVKTQYF	TGTGCCAGCTCACCGACTGACGTCAAGACCCAGTACTTC
TRBV20-1	TRBJ2-2	.	.	CSARDYRLGTGELFF	TGCAGTGCTAGAGATTATAGACTGGGCACCGGGGAGCTGTTTTTT
TRBV6-5	TRBJ2-2	.	.	CASSYSTKANTGELFF	TGTGCCAGCAGTTACTCGACAAAAGCAAACACCGGGGAGCTGTTTTTT
TRBV7-9	TRBJ2-1	.	.	CASMAGQYNEQFF	TGTGCCAGCATGGCGGGACAGTACAATGAGCAGTTCTTC
TRBV29-1	TRBJ1-1	TRBD1	.	CSATGVGTEAFF	TGCAGCGCAACAGGGGTGGGCACTGAAGCTTTCTTT
TRBV6-1	TRBJ2-1	TRBD2	.	CASSETSGRANEQFF	TGTGCCAGCAGTGAAACAAGCGGGAGGGCCAATGAGCAGTTCTTC
TRBV28	TRBJ2-5	.	.	CASRPPGDSKTQYF	TGTGCCAGCAGACCCCCGGGGGACAGCAAGACCCAGTACTTC
TRBV27	TRBJ2-7	.	once	CASSPARVSYEQYF	TGTGCCAGCAGCCCCGCAAGGGTGTCCTACGAGCAGTACTTC
TRBV7-8	TRBJ1-4	.	.	CASSSDQGTWEKLFF	TGTGCCAGCAGCTCCGATCAGGGGACATGGGAAAAACTGTTTTTT
TRBV7-2	TRBJ2-7	TRBD1	.	CASSLGQGPYYEQYF	TGTGCCAGCAGCCTAGGACAGGGCCCGTATTACGAGCAGTACTTC